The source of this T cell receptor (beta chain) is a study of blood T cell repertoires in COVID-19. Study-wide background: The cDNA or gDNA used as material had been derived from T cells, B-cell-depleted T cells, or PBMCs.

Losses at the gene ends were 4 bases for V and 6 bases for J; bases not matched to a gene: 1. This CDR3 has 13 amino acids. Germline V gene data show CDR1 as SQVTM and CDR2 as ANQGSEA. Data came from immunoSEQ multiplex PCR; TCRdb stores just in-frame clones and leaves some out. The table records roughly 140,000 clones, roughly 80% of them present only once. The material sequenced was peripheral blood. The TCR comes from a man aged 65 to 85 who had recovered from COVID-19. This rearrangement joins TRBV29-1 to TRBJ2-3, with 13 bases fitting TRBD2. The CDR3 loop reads CSVGGLAGDTQYF. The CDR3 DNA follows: TGCAGCGTTGGGGGACTAGCGGGGGATACGCAGTATTTT.